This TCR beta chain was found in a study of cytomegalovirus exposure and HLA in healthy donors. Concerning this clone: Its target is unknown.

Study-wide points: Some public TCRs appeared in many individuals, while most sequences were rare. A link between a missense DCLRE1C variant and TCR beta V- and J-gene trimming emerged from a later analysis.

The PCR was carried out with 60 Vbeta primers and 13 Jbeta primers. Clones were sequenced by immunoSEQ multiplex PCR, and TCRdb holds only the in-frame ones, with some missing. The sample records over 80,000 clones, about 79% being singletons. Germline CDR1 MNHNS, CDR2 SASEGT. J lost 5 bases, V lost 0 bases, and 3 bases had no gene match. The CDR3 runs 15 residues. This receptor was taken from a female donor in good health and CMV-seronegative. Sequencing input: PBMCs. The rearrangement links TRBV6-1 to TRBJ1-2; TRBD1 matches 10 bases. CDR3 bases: TGTGCCAGCAGTGAAGCAGTGGGACAGGGGTATGGCTACACCTTC. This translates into CASSEAVGQGYGYTF.